These 32 T cell receptor delta chains were sequenced from one sample in a study of γδ T cells in repeated Plasmodium falciparum infection. Gammadelta T cells were flow-sorted from PBMC into Vgamma9/Vdelta2+ and Vdelta2-negative populations for bulk analysis. TCRdb reprocessed the multiplex PCR reads using CATT. The sample carries approximately 90,000 delta-chain clones, approximately 0.92% recorded once. Input material: gamma-delta T cells from blood. These receptors came from a pool of human donors (malaria-infected and uninfected, not separated).

This clone was observed a handful of times. A far larger clone lies a single base away; this is likely a read error. The same CDR3 also results from other DNA sequences found in this sample. The V gene corresponds to TRDV2; no J gene was called; the table's TRDD3 call for D was not verified on the DNA. The CDR3 is 18 residues long. Germline loops: CDR1 GEAIGNYY, CDR2 EKD. CDR3 amino acids: CACDTSPVWGIRSDKLIF. CDR3 nucleotide sequence: TGTGCCTGTGACACTTCTCCGGTCTGGGGGATACGCAGCGATAAGCTCATCTTT.

In its sample, this clone was seen a few times. This sequence is one base from a far larger clone and is likely a read error. Different DNA sequences within this sample yield the same CDR3. V is TRDV1 and J is TRDJ1; 9 bases are shared with TRDD3. Trimming took 2 bases from V and 3 from J; bases not matched to a gene: 10. Germline CDR1 and CDR2: TSWWSYY and QGS. The CDR3 covers 17 residues. In DNA, the CDR3 is TGTGCTCTTGGGGAAAGAGGGGGATACAGGAAGGCCGATAAACTCATCTTT. Its protein is CALGERGGYRKADKLIF.

Notes on this clone: This likely traces to a read error, being one base from a far larger clone. This sample includes further DNA sequences coding for the same CDR3. The V and J genes are TRDV2 and TRDJ1, with 7 bases matching TRDD3. CDR3 length: 18 amino acids. Germline CDR1 and CDR2: GEAIGNYY and EKD. The DNA of the CDR3 is TGTGCCTGTGACACGCTAGAGTCGCTGGGGGGATTGACCGATAAGCTCATCTTT. It is translated as CACDTLESLGGLTDKLIF.

This clone was detected a few times. The TCRdb protein comes from a much larger clone and disagrees with this DNA's translation at residue 5, likely due to a read error; the protein given here is derived from the DNA. This sequence joins TRDV1 and TRDJ1; 10 bases fit TRDD3. The J gene, not given by TCRdb, was assigned here from a germline match of the nucleotide sequence. CDR3 length: 22 amino acids. Germline CDR1 is TSWWSYY and CDR2 is QGS. The CDR3 DNA reads as TGTGCTCTTGGGAAACTAAGCTACAACGTCTTACTGGGGGATGCTTACACCGATAAACTCATCTTT. Translated: CALGKLSYNVLLGDAYTDKLIF.

The table lists this clone with a count of one. For the J gene the call is TRDJ1; the V gene lacks a call; the D segment call TRDD3 is taken from the table without a DNA check. The CDR3 length is 17 residues. CDR3 in DNA: TGTGCCTGTGAAAAAGTAGAAGGGATACGAAACACCGATAAACTCATCTTT. It codes for CACEKVEGIRNTDKLIF.

This clone was observed many times. With a far larger clone one base away, a read error is the likely cause. Additional DNA sequences in this sample encode the identical CDR3. The chain links TRAV38-2/DV8 to TRDJ1, with 9 bases lining up with TRDD2. The J gene was missing in TCRdb and was found by matching the end of the DNA to germline. V shed 3 bases and J 8 bases; nucleotides not matched to a gene: 17. This CDR3 region has 17 residues. In germline, CDR1 is TSESDYY, CDR2 QEAYKQQN. The CDR3 protein is CAYRTPGLPTPLSKLIF. CDR3 bases: TGTGCTTATAGGACCCCAGGCCTTCCTACCCCCCTATCGAAACTCATCTTT.

This clone was detected only a few times. The mismatch at residue 24 between this DNA's translation and the TCRdb protein of a much larger clone likely reflects a read error; the protein shown is translated from the DNA. V gene TRDV1 was called; the J gene was not; TRDD3, the table's D call, lacks a check against the DNA. CDR3 length: 25 residues. Germline CDR1 TSWWSYY, CDR2 QGS. The CDR3 DNA reads as TGTGCTCTTGGGGAGAATTCCTACCTTGGTCTGGGGGATACGCGTATGATTTGGTACACCGATAAACTCACCTTT. Translating gives CALGENSYLGLGDTRMIWYTDKLTF.

About this clone: A far more abundant clone sits one base away, making this likely a read error. The same CDR3 is also encoded by other DNA sequences in this sample. The V gene is TRDV1, the J gene TRDJ1; 10 bases fit TRDD3. TCRdb lists no J gene, so it was determined here by aligning the DNA to germline. The CDR3 contains 19 residues. Germline-derived CDR1 and CDR2 are TSWWSYY and QGS. CDR3 DNA sequence: TGTGCTCTTGGGGACCTCTACCACTACCGTGGGGGATACACCGACAAACTCATCTTT. It translates to CALGDLYHYRGGYTDKLIF.

There are many counts of this clone. TCRdb assigns this DNA the protein of a much larger clone, which departs from its translation at residue 8; this likely reflects a read error, and the protein shown comes from translating the DNA. This chain connects TRDV2 to TRDJ1; D possibly corresponds to TRDD3 (6 bases). V was clipped by 0 bases and J by 0 bases, with 16 bases between them. Per germline, CDR1 GEAIGNYY and CDR2 EKD. This CDR3 contains 17 residues. For the CDR3, the DNA is TGTGCCTGTGACACCGTCTCCGAGATACGAAACACCGATAAACTCATCTTT. This translates into CACDTVSEIRNTDKLIF.

This clone was observed a handful of times. This DNA's translation and the protein TCRdb lists, from a much larger clone, do not match at residue 6, likely due to a read error; the protein shown is translated from the DNA. The chain employs TRDV2 and TRDJ1; D gene ambiguous. Here the J gene was assigned by germline matching of the DNA, as TCRdb has none. The V end was cut by 7 bases, the J end by 2 bases, with 10 bases between. The CDR3 sequence is 12 residues long. CDR1 is GEAIGNYY, CDR2 EKD, per germline. In nucleotides, the CDR3 is TGTGCCTGCCGGACATGGACCGATAAACTCATCTTT. It encodes CACRTWTDKLIF.

Of note for this clone: The TCRdb protein, from a much larger clone, departs from this DNA's translation at residue 11, likely by read error; the protein shown derives from the DNA. The chain joins TRDV1 to TRDJ3; TRDD3 matches 8 bases. V was pared by 4 bases and J by 0 bases, with 29 bases of the junction left unmatched. This CDR3 is built from 26 residues. Germline V lookup: CDR1 TSWWSYY, CDR2 QGS. The CDR3 DNA reads TGTGCTCTTGGGGGAACTAAAGTCCAAAAGAGGGATACGCTTAGGGAGTTCTCCTGGGACACCCGACAGATGTTTTTC. Residues: CALGGTKVQKRDTLREFSWDTRQMFF.

This clone was detected a few times. The TCRdb protein, from a much larger clone, departs from this DNA's translation at residue 11, likely by read error; the protein shown derives from the DNA. V is TRDV2 and J is TRDJ1; 8 positions agree with TRDD3. No J gene is reported in TCRdb; it was inferred here by comparing the DNA with germline. Germline trimming cut 0 bases from V and 2 bases from J; bases unmatched to any gene: 13. Per germline, CDR1 GEAIGNYY and CDR2 EKD. This CDR3 has 18 amino acids. Here the CDR3 DNA reads TGTGCCTGTGACACCGTGGGGGATGGGGCCTCACGAACCGATAAACTCATCTTT. It is translated as CACDTVGDGASRTDKLIF.

The table lists this clone with a few counts. This likely came from a read error, as a far larger clone is one base away. The same CDR3 also results from other DNA sequences found in this sample. This chain connects TRDV1 to TRDJ1, with 10 bases lining up with TRDD3. The J gene, absent from TCRdb, was called here by matching the DNA to germline. Germline-derived CDR1 and CDR2 are TSWWSYY and QGS. The CDR3 is made up of 21 amino acids. CDR3 loop: CALGEMNTGGYAVRYTDKLIF. The CDR3 region has the DNA TGTGCCCTTGGGGAAATGAACACCGGGGGATACGCAGTAAGGTACACCGATAAACTCATCTTT.

This clone came up a few times. A far larger clone is a single base away, which makes a read error likely. The same CDR3 can be traced to other DNA sequences in this sample. The chain has TRDV2 and TRDJ1; 7 bases are shared with TRDD3. The J gene, missing from TCRdb, was assigned here through DNA to germline matching. V lost 1 base to trimming and J lost 0 bases; unmatched junction nucleotides: 13. Germline V CDR1 and CDR2: GEAIGNYY, EKD. This CDR3 is built from 18 residues. This chain's CDR3 is CACDTRPDLGGYTDKLIF. The CDR3 nucleotides read TGTGCCTGTGACACTCGACCGGATCTGGGGGGCTACACCGATAAACTCATCTTT.

This clone occurred a few times. The protein TCRdb lists belongs to a much larger clone and differs from this DNA's translation at residue 4, which points to a read error; the protein shown is made from the DNA. The CDR3 spells CALRELTPRKFSKDPLPDKLIF. The DNA of the CDR3 is TGTGCTCTTAGGGAACTTACCCCCCGTAAGTTCAGTAAGGATCCTCTTCCCGATAAACTCATCTTT. This chain joins TRDV1 and TRDJ1; D not certain. TCRdb gives no J gene; it was assigned here by matching the DNA to germline. The germline CDR1 and CDR2 sequences are TSWWSYY and QGS. The CDR3 is 22 amino acids.

There are a few counts of this clone. The protein that TCRdb holds for this DNA derives from a much larger clone and differs from the translated DNA at residue 4, which likely indicates a read error; the protein shown here is translated from the DNA. This chain connects TRDV2 to TRDJ1; 9 bases agree with TRDD3. The CDR3 is 19 amino acids. Germline assignment: CDR1 GEAIGNYY and CDR2 EKD. CDR3: CACGTGGNWGNPYTDKLIF. In nucleotides, the CDR3 is TGTGCCTGTGGCACCGGGGGTAACTGGGGGAATCCTTACACCGATAAACTCATCTTT.

Worth noting for this clone: A far larger clone differs by one base, so this is likely a read error. This chain connects TRDV1 to TRDJ1; D not certain. This CDR3 spans 12 amino acids. Germline CDR1 is TSWWSYY and CDR2 is QGS. Here the CDR3 DNA reads TGTGCACAGGCCCACCACTCTGATAAACTCATCTTT. Its translation is CAQAHHSDKLIF.

As for this clone: The likely explanation is a read error, given a far larger clone one base away. The sample holds other DNA sequences that translate to the same CDR3. This chain joins TRDV2 and TRDJ1, with 9 bases that match TRDD3. The J gene was missing in TCRdb and was found by matching the end of the DNA to germline. V lost 4 bases to trimming and J lost 0 bases; unmatched junction nucleotides: 29. The CDR3 extends over 23 amino acids. Germline assignment: CDR1 GEAIGNYY and CDR2 EKD. CDR3 bases: TGTGCCTGTGATGAGGTTGCGGACTGGACCGGGGGATACAGGAATACGTACACCGATAAACTCATCTTT. It is translated as CACDEVADWTGGYRNTYTDKLIF.

On this clone itself: This DNA translates differently at residue 10 from the TCRdb protein, which is that of a much larger clone; a read error is likely, and the protein shown is the DNA's own translation. The gene calls are TRDV1 and TRDJ1; the match to TRDD3 covers 10 bases. The J gene is absent in TCRdb and was assigned here via DNA matching to germline. The V and J ends lost 3 bases and 0 bases, in that order; junction bases with no gene match: 16. The length of the CDR3 is 20 residues. Germline V gene lookup returns CDR1 TSWWSYY and CDR2 QGS. As DNA, the CDR3 is TGTGCTCTTGGGGATCTCATTTCGTACCGGGGGATACGGCACACCGATAAACTCATCTTT. Residues: CALGDLISYRGIRHTDKLIF.

This clone was observed a handful of times. This likely reflects a read error, since a far larger clone is one base away. This rearrangement joins TRDV1 to TRDJ1; D is perhaps TRDD3 (5 bases). No J segment appears in TCRdb, so it was assigned here by matching the sequence to germline. The CDR3 runs to 16 residues. Germline V gene lookup returns CDR1 TSWWSYY and CDR2 QGS. The DNA of the CDR3 is TGTGCTCTCGGGGAACGCCTTTTTTCGTACACCGATAAACTCATCTTT. As protein: CALGERLFSYTDKLIF.

This clone has just a few counts. A far larger clone is only one base removed, so a read error is likely. Other nucleotide sequences in the sample specify the same CDR3. The V gene call is TRDV2, and the J gene call is absent; TRDD3 was called by the table and not checked on the DNA. CDR3 length: 15 amino acids. From germline, CDR1 is GEAIGNYY and CDR2 EKD. As DNA, the CDR3 is TGTGCCTGTGACTACTGGGGCTCCCAAGGGGATAAACTCATCTTC. It encodes CACDYWGSQGDKLIF.

This clone has just one count. The junction shows a germline mismatch at one end, possibly a read error. This chain's CDR3 is CALGPPPVTTTGDRYRTLIF. DNA of the CDR3: TGTGCTCTTGGGCCTCCGCCAGTTACTACAACGGGGGACCGTTACAGAACCCTGATCTTT. This chain joins TRDV1 and TRDJ4; weak D call: TRDD3 (6 bases). Since TCRdb gives no J gene, matching the DNA to germline was used here to assign it. CDR3 size: 20 residues. Per germline, CDR1 TSWWSYY and CDR2 QGS.

In the case of this clone: TCRdb pairs this DNA with a much larger clone's protein that differs at residue 13, likely a read error; the protein shown was translated from the DNA. The chain employs TRDV2 and TRDJ1, with D possibly matching TRDD3 (6 bases). TCRdb is silent on the J gene; assignment here came from matching the DNA to germline. The CDR3 contains 22 residues. V was trimmed by 1 base and J by 0 bases, leaving 32 bases between them. The germline gives CDR1 GEAIGNYY, CDR2 EKD. As DNA, the CDR3 is TGTGCCTGTGACACTTTAAGGGATGGGGGGACCAATATAGGGGACTACACCGATAAACTCATCTTT. Translating it yields CACDTLRDGGTNIGDYTDKLIF.

With regard to this clone: TCRdb's protein, taken from a much larger clone, differs from this DNA's translation at residue 20, likely owing to a read error; the protein displayed comes from the DNA. This specimen includes other DNA sequences encoding the same CDR3. The chain is built from TRDV1 and TRDJ1, with D possibly matching TRDD3 (6 bases). The CDR3 has 22 amino acids. In germline, CDR1 is TSWWSYY, CDR2 QGS. CDR3 residues: CALGETSAELPLLGYGADKPIF. The CDR3 DNA reads TGTGCACTTGGGGAAACGTCCGCAGAACTACCGCTACTGGGCTATGGGGCCGATAAACCCATCTTT.

This clone was picked up a small number of times. The TCRdb record carries a much larger clone's protein, which differs from this DNA's translation at residue 17; a read error is the likely cause, and the protein listed here is the DNA translation. The V gene call is TRDV2, and the J gene call is absent; whether TRDD3, the table's D call, matches the DNA was not checked. CDR1 and CDR2 (germline): GEAIGNYY, EKD. This CDR3 has 19 amino acids. CDR3 in amino acids: CACDTVVLGDTRYTDKPIF. CDR3 sequence (DNA): TGTGCCTGTGACACCGTTGTACTGGGGGATACTCGCTACACCGATAAACCCATCTTT.

In regard to this clone: TCRdb shows a much larger clone's protein in place of this DNA's translation, and the two differ at residue 13, likely through a read error; the protein shown is translated from the DNA. The gene calls are TRDV1 and TRDJ1, with TRDD3 matching over 7 bases. The J gene comes from matching the DNA to germline here; TCRdb lacks it. Germline-derived CDR1 and CDR2 are TSWWSYY and QGS. The CDR3 runs 22 residues. After removal of 0 bases from V and 0 bases from J, the junction contained 22 bases not matched to a gene. CDR3 sequence reads: CALGELGSSRTGEYVDTDKLIF. DNA of the CDR3: TGTGCTCTTGGGGAACTGGGATCAAGTCGTACTGGGGAATACGTCGACACCGATAAACTCATCTTT.

On this clone: TCRdb's protein, taken from a much larger clone, differs from this DNA's translation at residue 12, likely owing to a read error; the protein displayed comes from the DNA. The CDR3 sequence: CACDFNGPGPGGYTDKLIF. The DNA of the CDR3 is TGTGCCTGTGACTTTAACGGACCCGGACCTGGGGGATACACCGATAAACTCATCTTT. The rearrangement joins TRDV2 to TRDJ1; TRDD3 agrees at 9 bases. TCRdb records no J gene; here it was assigned by comparing the DNA to germline. The J segment lost 0 bases and the V segment lost 3 bases, leaving 16 bases of the junction unmatched. Germline V lookup: CDR1 GEAIGNYY, CDR2 EKD. There are 19 residues in the CDR3.

Turning to this clone: TCRdb assigns this DNA the protein of a much larger clone, which departs from its translation at residue 6; this likely reflects a read error, and the protein shown comes from translating the DNA. V and J are TRDV2 and TRDJ1; unclear D gene. The J gene, missing from TCRdb, was assigned here through DNA to germline matching. Germline CDR1 GEAIGNYY, CDR2 EKD. The length of the CDR3 is 16 residues. V was pared by 0 bases and J by 0 bases, with 13 bases between. The chain's CDR3 is CACDTIERRYTDKLIF. In DNA form, the CDR3 reads TGTGCCTGTGACACCATTGAACGGAGGTACACCGATAAACTCATCTTT.

Comment on this clone: Given a far larger clone just one base away, this is likely a sequencing read error. This CDR3 is also generated by other DNA sequences in the sample. Here the V gene is TRDV1, but the J gene went uncalled; whether TRDD3, the table's D call, matches the DNA was not checked. The CDR3 extends over 21 amino acids. Germline V gene data show CDR1 as TSWWSYY and CDR2 as QGS. The CDR3 sequence: CALGDLPLAYWGIRDTDKLIF. The CDR3 DNA follows: TGTGCTCTTGGGGATCTTCCCCTAGCGTACTGGGGGATACGAGACACCGATAAACTCATCTTC.

Regarding this clone: With only one base between it and a far larger clone, this is likely a read error. Other nucleotide sequences in the sample specify the same CDR3. TRDV1 is the V gene, and the J gene was not called; no check of the table's D call, TRDD3, against the DNA was made. Germline V lookup: CDR1 TSWWSYY, CDR2 QGS. CDR3 length equals 19 residues. DNA for the CDR3: TGTGCTCTTGGGGACGCTATCCAAGCTGGGCCGATTCCGTACGATAAACTCATCTTC. This translates into CALGDAIQAGPIPYDKLIF.

This clone appeared a few times. TCRdb's listed protein matches a much larger clone and diverges from this DNA's translation at residue 18, likely through a read error; the protein shown comes from the DNA. The V and J genes are TRDV1 and TRDJ1; 11 positions match TRDD3. The CDR3 has 20 amino acids. CDR1 is TSWWSYY, CDR2 QGS, per germline. The DNA of the CDR3 is TGTGCTCTTGAGGCCTTCCCCGTCATACTGGGGGATAGGGCAACCGATAAACCCATCTTT. Translation: CALEAFPVILGDRATDKPIF.

A few counts support this clone. A far larger clone lies a single base away; this is likely a read error. Within the sample, other DNA sequences also encode this same CDR3. V and J are TRDV2 and TRDJ1; 13 bases match TRDD3. TCRdb is silent on the J gene; assignment here came from matching the DNA to germline. Germline V gene lookup returns CDR1 GEAIGNYY and CDR2 EKD. The CDR3 sequence is 18 residues long. The CDR3 reads CACDSLLGDTRKELTLIF. The CDR3 bases are TGTGCATGTGACTCTTTACTGGGGGATACGCGTAAAGAGCTAACACTCATCTTT.